The rows below give T cell receptor beta chains drawn from one sample of a study of CD8 T cells in ankylosing spondylitis. TCRdb reprocessed the 5' RACE reads with MiXCR, giving one entry per CDR3 protein. The table includes 150,000 to 200,000 distinct CDR3 sequences, 10% to 15% detected once. Source material: blood, either unsorted or a sorted T cell fraction (not recorded which). These receptors originate from a female donor with ankylosing spondylitis or in good health (not recorded which). The CDR3 runs from the conserved cysteine through the conserved F or W. Each record gives: CDR3 DNA, CDR3 protein, clone size, V gene, J gene, D gene. The D gene is left open where the match is weak. Only some rows state a clone size, as once, few, many or a class for expanded clones.

cdr3_nt: TGTGCCACCTCCAGGACAGGGATGAATGAGCAGTTCTTC; cdr3_aa: CATSRTGMNEQFF; clone_size: .; v_call: TRBV5-6; j_call: TRBJ2-1; d_call: TRBD1
cdr3_nt: TGTGCCAGCAGTTTTTTTGGGGGCGCGACTGGCTACACCTTC; cdr3_aa: CASSFFGGATGYTF; clone_size: .; v_call: TRBV28; j_call: TRBJ1-2; d_call: .
cdr3_nt: TGTGCCCGCAGTTTGGTTTCTTACAGGCGGTGGGGCACAGATACGCAGTATTTT; cdr3_aa: CARSLVSYRRWGTDTQYF; clone_size: .; v_call: TRBV12-3/TRBV12-4; j_call: TRBJ2-3; d_call: .
cdr3_nt: TGTGCCAGCAGAGGGACGGGGGGCTACACCTTC; cdr3_aa: CASRGTGGYTF; clone_size: many; v_call: TRBV7-3; j_call: TRBJ1-2; d_call: .
cdr3_nt: TGCGCCAGCAGCTTTGGAGCGGCCCAACTCTCCTACAATGAGCAGTTCTTC; cdr3_aa: CASSFGAAQLSYNEQFF; clone_size: few; v_call: TRBV5-1; j_call: TRBJ2-1; d_call: .
cdr3_nt: TGTGCCAGCAGTCCGCGGACAGGGGCGTATGGCTACACCTTC; cdr3_aa: CASSPRTGAYGYTF; clone_size: many; v_call: TRBV27; j_call: TRBJ1-2; d_call: TRBD1
cdr3_nt: TGTGCCAGCAGTTTGGTGCAGGGGAGGATTCAGCCCCAGCATTTT; cdr3_aa: CASSLVQGRIQPQHF; clone_size: .; v_call: TRBV12-3/TRBV12-4; j_call: TRBJ1-5; d_call: .
cdr3_nt: TGTGCCAGCAGCCAAGGACTGCGTGAGCAGTTCTTC; cdr3_aa: CASSQGLREQFF; clone_size: many; v_call: TRBV14; j_call: TRBJ2-1; d_call: .
cdr3_nt: TGCAGTGTAAGCCCCGGTGAAGCTTTCTTT; cdr3_aa: CSVSPGEAFF; clone_size: .; v_call: TRBV20-1; j_call: TRBJ1-1; d_call: .
cdr3_nt: TGTGCCAGCAGCCAAGATCGGTCATCTGGCCAGCCCCAGCATTTT; cdr3_aa: CASSQDRSSGQPQHF; clone_size: .; v_call: TRBV4-2; j_call: TRBJ1-5; d_call: .
cdr3_nt: TGTGCCAGCAGTTTAGGTAGAGACTATGGCTACACCTTC; cdr3_aa: CASSLGRDYGYTF; clone_size: many; v_call: TRBV28; j_call: TRBJ1-2; d_call: .
cdr3_nt: TGCAGTGCTAGAGATCGAAAGGGGACCCCTGGAAACACCATATATTTT; cdr3_aa: CSARDRKGTPGNTIYF; clone_size: many; v_call: TRBV20-1; j_call: TRBJ1-3; d_call: .
cdr3_nt: TGTGCCAGCAGTGATCCTTGGGGCAAGGGGACAGATACGCAGTATTTT; cdr3_aa: CASSDPWGKGTDTQYF; clone_size: few; v_call: TRBV6-1; j_call: TRBJ2-3; d_call: .
cdr3_nt: TGTGCCAGCAGTGAACTAGCGTCGAACACCGGGGAGCTGTTTTTT; cdr3_aa: CASSELASNTGELFF; clone_size: many; v_call: TRBV2; j_call: TRBJ2-2; d_call: .
cdr3_nt: TGTGCCAGCAGCGTAGGGCAGGCCTACTACGAGCAGTACTTC; cdr3_aa: CASSVGQAYYEQYF; clone_size: many; v_call: TRBV9; j_call: TRBJ2-7; d_call: .
cdr3_nt: TGCGCCAGCAGAGGGACAGGGGTCGCACGCAATAATTCACCCCTCCACTTT; cdr3_aa: CASRGTGVARNNSPLHF; clone_size: many; v_call: TRBV5-1; j_call: TRBJ1-6; d_call: TRBD1
cdr3_nt: TGCAGTGCTAGAAACCCGGGACAGGGGGCTTCAGATACGCAGTATTTT; cdr3_aa: CSARNPGQGASDTQYF; clone_size: many; v_call: TRBV20-1; j_call: TRBJ2-3; d_call: TRBD1
cdr3_nt: TGTGCCAGCAGTTACTCTGGCAGCTCCCGTGAAAAACTGTTTTTT; cdr3_aa: CASSYSGSSREKLFF; clone_size: many; v_call: TRBV6-5; j_call: TRBJ1-4; d_call: .
cdr3_nt: TGTGCCAGCAGTATCCGGGGGAACACTGAAGCTTTCTTT; cdr3_aa: CASSIRGNTEAFF; clone_size: many; v_call: TRBV12-3/TRBV12-4; j_call: TRBJ1-1; d_call: .
cdr3_nt: TGTGCCAGTAGTTTCCGGACTAGCGGGAGGGCTCAGTATTTT; cdr3_aa: CASSFRTSGRAQYF; clone_size: many; v_call: TRBV19; j_call: TRBJ2-3; d_call: TRBD2
cdr3_nt: TGCGCCAGCAGCTCTTTAGGGGACTCTGGAAACACCATATATTTT; cdr3_aa: CASSSLGDSGNTIYF; clone_size: many; v_call: TRBV5-1; j_call: TRBJ1-3; d_call: .
cdr3_nt: TGTGCCAGCAGTTACTTGAGGACAGAAACCCCCTACGAGCAGTACTTC; cdr3_aa: CASSYLRTETPYEQYF; clone_size: few; v_call: TRBV6-5; j_call: TRBJ2-7; d_call: .
cdr3_nt: TGCAGTGCTAGGACGACTAACGATGAGCAGTTCTTC; cdr3_aa: CSARTTNDEQFF; clone_size: many; v_call: TRBV20-1; j_call: TRBJ2-1; d_call: .
cdr3_nt: TGTGCCAGCAGTTCTGAGACAGGGGGCGCTGGGATGAATGGCTACACCTTC; cdr3_aa: CASSSETGGAGMNGYTF; clone_size: many; v_call: TRBV6-5; j_call: TRBJ1-2; d_call: TRBD1
cdr3_nt: TGCAGTGCTAGCCCGACAGAGAACACTGAAGCTTTCTTT; cdr3_aa: CSASPTENTEAFF; clone_size: many; v_call: TRBV20-1; j_call: TRBJ1-1; d_call: .
cdr3_nt: TGTGCCACCTCTGCACGGGCGAACACTGAAGCTTTCTTT; cdr3_aa: CATSARANTEAFF; clone_size: .; v_call: TRBV24-1; j_call: TRBJ1-1; d_call: .
cdr3_nt: TGTGCCAGCAGCCCCTCCTCCCAGGGAGAGTATTTT; cdr3_aa: CASSPSSQGEYF; clone_size: many; v_call: TRBV7-8; j_call: TRBJ2-3; d_call: .
cdr3_nt: TGCAGTGCTAGAGGCAGTCAGCCCCAGCATTTT; cdr3_aa: CSARGSQPQHF; clone_size: many; v_call: TRBV20-1; j_call: TRBJ1-5; d_call: .
cdr3_nt: TGTGCCAGCAGCTTGTTGATAGCGGGAGAAGGATACACCGGGGAGCTGTTTTTT; cdr3_aa: CASSLLIAGEGYTGELFF; clone_size: many; v_call: TRBV5-6; j_call: TRBJ2-2; d_call: TRBD2
cdr3_nt: TGTGCCACCACAAACGGGTCTGAAGCTTTCTTT; cdr3_aa: CATTNGSEAFF; clone_size: .; v_call: TRBV10-3; j_call: TRBJ1-1; d_call: .
cdr3_nt: TGTGCCAGCAGCCCCCTACAGGGGATGGGGACCGGGGAGCTGTTTTTT; cdr3_aa: CASSPLQGMGTGELFF; clone_size: many; v_call: TRBV14; j_call: TRBJ2-2; d_call: TRBD1
cdr3_nt: TGCGCCAGCAGCCAGACAGGGGGGCTTGGGAGCTACACCTTC; cdr3_aa: CASSQTGGLGSYTF; clone_size: many; v_call: TRBV4-3; j_call: TRBJ1-2; d_call: TRBD1
cdr3_nt: TGTGCCAGCAGCGATAGCGGGAGCTCCTACAATGAGCAGTTCTTC; cdr3_aa: CASSDSGSSYNEQFF; clone_size: .; v_call: TRBV11-2; j_call: TRBJ2-1; d_call: TRBD2
cdr3_nt: TGTGCCAGCAGCCGAGGACAGAAGCAGTATTTT; cdr3_aa: CASSRGQKQYF; clone_size: few; v_call: TRBV12-3/TRBV12-4; j_call: TRBJ2-3; d_call: .
cdr3_nt: TGTGCCGGCAGCTTAGGTAGCAATGAGCAGTTCTTC; cdr3_aa: CAGSLGSNEQFF; clone_size: few; v_call: TRBV7-9; j_call: TRBJ2-1; d_call: .
cdr3_nt: TGTGCCACCAGGGAGTACAATGAGCAGTTCTTC; cdr3_aa: CATREYNEQFF; clone_size: few; v_call: TRBV15; j_call: TRBJ2-1; d_call: .
cdr3_nt: TGTGCCAGCAGCCAATCGGGGGGTTCCCAGCCCCAGCATTTT; cdr3_aa: CASSQSGGSQPQHF; clone_size: many; v_call: TRBV16; j_call: TRBJ1-5; d_call: .
cdr3_nt: TGTGCCAGCAAAAGGGGTCCTGAACAGGAGTACTTC; cdr3_aa: CASKRGPEQEYF; clone_size: many; v_call: TRBV12-3/TRBV12-4; j_call: TRBJ2-7; d_call: .
cdr3_nt: TGTGCCAGCAGCTTGGGACGGTTGAACACTGAAGCTTTCTTT; cdr3_aa: CASSLGRLNTEAFF; clone_size: many; v_call: TRBV7-3; j_call: TRBJ1-1; d_call: .
cdr3_nt: TGCGCCAGCAGCCAAGTAGAGGCCCGGGCGGGAGGGGTCTACGAGCAGTACTTC; cdr3_aa: CASSQVEARAGGVYEQYF; clone_size: .; v_call: TRBV4-3; j_call: TRBJ2-7; d_call: TRBD2